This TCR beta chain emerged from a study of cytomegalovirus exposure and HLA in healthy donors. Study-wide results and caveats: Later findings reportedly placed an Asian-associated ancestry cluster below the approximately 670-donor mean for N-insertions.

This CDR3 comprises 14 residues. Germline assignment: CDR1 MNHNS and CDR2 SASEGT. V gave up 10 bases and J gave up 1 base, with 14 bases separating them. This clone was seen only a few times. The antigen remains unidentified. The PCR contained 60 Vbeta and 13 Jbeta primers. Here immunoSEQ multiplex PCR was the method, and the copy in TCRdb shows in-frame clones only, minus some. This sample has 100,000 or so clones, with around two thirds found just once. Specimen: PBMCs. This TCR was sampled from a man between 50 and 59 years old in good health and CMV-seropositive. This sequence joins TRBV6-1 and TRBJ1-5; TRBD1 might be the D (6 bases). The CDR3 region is CAITGSGSNQPQHF. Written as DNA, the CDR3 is TGTGCCATCACAGGGTCTGGAAGCAATCAGCCCCAGCATTTT.